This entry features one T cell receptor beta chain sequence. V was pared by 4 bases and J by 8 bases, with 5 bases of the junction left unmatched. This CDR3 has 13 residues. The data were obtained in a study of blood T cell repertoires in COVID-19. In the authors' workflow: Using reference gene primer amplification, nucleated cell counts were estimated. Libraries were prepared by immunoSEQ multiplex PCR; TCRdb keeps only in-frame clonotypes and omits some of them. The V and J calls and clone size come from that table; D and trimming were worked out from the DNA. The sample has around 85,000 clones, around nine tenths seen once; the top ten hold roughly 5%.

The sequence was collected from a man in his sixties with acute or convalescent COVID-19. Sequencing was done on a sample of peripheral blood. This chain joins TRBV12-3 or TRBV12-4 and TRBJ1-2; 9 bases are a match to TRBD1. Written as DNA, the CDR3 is TGTGCCAGCAGTTCCGGGACAGGGAGAGGCTACACCTTC. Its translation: CASSSGTGRGYTF.